Presented here are 23 T cell receptor beta chains from one specimen sequenced in a study of spatial heterogeneity in lung cancer. The time point denotes: sample taken at primary tumor resection. MiXCR was run by TCRdb on the 5' RACE reads, yielding one entry per CDR3 protein. The sample records 850 to 1,000 distinct CDR3 sequences, approximately 13% being singletons. Specimen: PBMCs, collected at surgery. The receptors were gathered from a male donor with early-stage non-small cell lung cancer.

Concerning this clonotype: Compared with germline, one end of the junction differs, possibly owing to a read error. The genes are TRBV7-7 and TRBJ2-5, with 7 bases lining up with TRBD1. Germline V gene sequence: CDR1 SSHAT, CDR2 FNYEAQ (reference sequence). The CDR3 contains 15 residues. The CDR3 DNA is TGTGCTAGCAGCTTAGGCCCAGGGGGCCAAGAGACCCAGTACTTC. Residues: CASSLGPGGQETQYF.

This clonotype is judged medium-sized (0.01 to 0.1%). The chain links TRBV7-2 to TRBJ2-5, with 9 positions matching TRBD2. Trimming cost V 0 bases and J 5 bases; bases outside gene matches: 10. The CDR3 is 17 amino acids. Germline CDR1 and CDR2: SGHTA and FQGNSA. CDR3 residues: CASSLAPGLAGQETQYF. The CDR3 coding sequence is TGTGCCAGCAGCTTAGCCCCTGGGCTAGCGGGGCAGGAGACCCAGTACTTC.

This clonotype came up many times. CDR3 sequence (DNA): TGTGCCAGCTGTAGTTTTCCTGAAAACACCGGGGAGCTGTTTTTT. Amino acid sequence: CASCSFPENTGELFF. The chain combines TRBV27 with TRBJ2-2, with D hard to call. The CDR3 length is 15 residues. The germline CDR1 and CDR2 sequences are MNHEY and SMNVEV (reference sequence). Trimming pared 8 bases from V and 2 bases from J, leaving 15 bases between.

This clonotype is labeled large. The chain employs TRBV5-5 and TRBJ1-2; D is unclear. CDR1 and CDR2 (germline): SGHKS, YYEKEE (reference sequence). The length of the CDR3 is 13 residues. V gave up 0 bases and J gave up 4 bases, with 7 bases separating them. CDR3 bases: TGTGCCAGCAGCTTGGGAGGAGCCTATGGCTACACCTTC. It yields the protein CASSLGGAYGYTF.

The chain carries TRBV20-1 and TRBJ2-3; possibly TRBD1 for D (6 bases). The CDR3 is 16 amino acids. The germline V gene encodes CDR1 DFQATT and CDR2 SNEGSKA (reference sequence). Trimming pared 0 bases from V and 2 bases from J, leaving 15 bases between. The CDR3 DNA reads TGCAGTGCTAGAGATTTCGTGGGACATTACACAGATACGCAGTATTTT. Amino acid sequence: CSARDFVGHYTDTQYF.

There are a few counts of this clonotype. The chain recombines TRBV7-1 with TRBJ1-2, with D perhaps matching TRBD1 (6 bases). TRBV7-1 carries the ORF label, with uncertain function. This CDR3 is built from 15 residues. V dropped 3 bases and J dropped 3 bases, with 14 bases sitting between them. The CDR3, as DNA: TGTGCCAGCAGCTCCACTACAGGGACCCACTATGGCTACACCTTC. This gives the protein CASSSTTGTHYGYTF.

This clonotype counts as large. V gene TRBV6-1 combines with J gene TRBJ2-3; 12 nucleotides align to TRBD2. CDR3 length equals 16 residues. The germline CDR1 and CDR2 sequences are MNHNS and SASEGT. The V and J ends lost 3 bases and 1 base, in that order; junction bases with no gene match: 2. The CDR3 here is CASSDRLAGGTDTQYF. The DNA for the CDR3 is TGTGCCAGCAGTGACCGACTAGCGGGGGGCACAGATACGCAGTATTTT.

By sample share, this clonotype is medium-sized. The chain joins TRBV23-1 to TRBJ2-2; D call uncertain. TRBV23-1 has ORF status, its function being uncertain. The ends were cut back, 2 bases at V and 5 bases at J, with 6 bases in the middle. The CDR3 runs 13 residues. CDR3 DNA: TGCGCCAGCAGTCAAAGGGATACCGGGGAGCTGTTTTTT. It is translated as CASSQRDTGELFF.

In its sample, this clonotype is medium-sized (0.01 to 0.1%). The chain's CDR3 is CASTPVDPGTQYF. CDR3 bases: TGTGCCAGCACCCCAGTGGATCCGGGGACCCAGTACTTC. The chain combines TRBV6-1 with TRBJ2-5; D unclear. The V gene lost 7 bases and the J gene lost 7 bases, with 16 bases spanning the gap. Germline V gene sequence: CDR1 MNHNS, CDR2 SASEGT. CDR3 length: 13 residues.

A remark on this clonotype: Relative to the germline gene, one junction end is altered; a read error may explain this. This sequence joins TRBV4-2 and TRBJ2-2; D unresolved. Germline values: CDR1 LGHNA, CDR2 YNFKEQ. The CDR3 contains 15 residues. The CDR3 loop is CASSPVIANTGELFF. For the CDR3, the DNA is TGTGCCAGCAGCCCCGTCATCGCGAACACTGGGGAGCTGTTTTTT.

This clonotype is deemed large. J is TRBJ2-6 and V is TRBV5-1; D is ambiguous. In germline, CDR1 is SGHRS, CDR2 YFSETQ. The CDR3 consists of 13 residues. With 0 bases removed from V and 3 bases from J, the gap between germline ends came to 1 base. The CDR3 bases are TGCGCCAGCAGCTTGGATGGGGCCAACGTCCTGACTTTC. Encoded protein: CASSLDGANVLTF.

The V call is TRBV5-1, the J call TRBJ2-1, with D tentatively TRBD1 (5 bases). This CDR3 region has 15 residues. V gave up 1 base and J gave up 0 bases, with 8 bases separating them. Germline lookup yields CDR1 SGHRS and CDR2 YFSETQ. The CDR3: CASSLTGSSYNEQFF. As DNA, the CDR3 is TGCGCCAGCAGCTTGACAGGTAGCTCCTACAATGAGCAGTTCTTC.

This sequence joins TRBV12-3 or TRBV12-4 and TRBJ1-3; the match to TRBD1 covers 8 bases. The CDR3 covers 16 residues. The ends lost 4 bases at V and 4 bases at J; junction bases unmatched: 9. In DNA, the CDR3 is TGTGCCAGCAGTTCTCTAGGACAGGGCGAAGGAAACACCATATATTTT. Amino acid sequence: CASSSLGQGEGNTIYF.

This clonotype was found many times. The genes are TRBV20-1 and TRBJ2-1; 9 nucleotides agree with TRBD2. Germline CDR1 DFQATT, CDR2 SNEGSKA (reference sequence). The ends lost 2 bases at V and 6 bases at J; junction bases unmatched: 8. This CDR3 contains 15 residues. The CDR3 is CSARPGTSPSNEQFF. The CDR3 DNA follows: TGCAGTGCTAGACCCGGGACTAGCCCGTCCAATGAGCAGTTCTTC.

This clonotype was seen at least ten times. The chain couples TRBV4-1 to TRBJ2-7; D not resolved. The V gene lost 2 bases and the J gene lost 2 bases, with 13 bases spanning the gap. The CDR3 covers 15 residues. Germline V gene lookup returns CDR1 MGHRA and CDR2 YSYEKL. The CDR3 DNA reads TGCGCCAGCAGCCAACCGGGCCCCGCCGCCTACGAGCAGTACTTC. Residues: CASSQPGPAAYEQYF.

By sample share, this clonotype is large. This chain connects TRBV7-3 to TRBJ2-5; tentative D call: TRBD2 (6 bases). CDR1 SGHTA and CDR2 FQGTGA come from the germline V gene. The CDR3 is made up of 14 amino acids. Trimming pared 2 bases from V and 3 bases from J, leaving 10 bases between. CDR3 amino acids: CASSLRGGKETQYF. The CDR3 DNA reads as TGTGCCAGCAGCTTACGGGGCGGGAAAGAGACCCAGTACTTC.

This clonotype was detected many times. The genes are TRBV2 and TRBJ1-6, with TRBD1 matching 7 bases. The CDR3 covers 15 residues. Per germline, CDR1 SNHLY and CDR2 FYNNEI. The V segment lost 0 bases and the J segment 9 bases; nucleotides outside the gene matches: 5. Here the CDR3 reads CASSEAPGQRSPLHF. CDR3 in DNA: TGTGCCAGCAGTGAAGCCCCGGGACAGCGTTCACCCCTCCACTTT.

Within the sample, this clonotype is large. The genes are TRBV7-9 and TRBJ2-7; D call uncertain. The V gene lost 2 bases and the J gene lost 1 base, with 6 bases spanning the gap. This CDR3 is 13 amino acids long. Germline V gene data show CDR1 as SEHNR and CDR2 as FQNEAQ (reference sequence). The CDR3 nucleotides are TGTGCCAGCAGCTTACCCACTTCCTACGAGCAGTACTTC. Protein product: CASSLPTSYEQYF.

The chain couples TRBV29-1 to TRBJ2-5, with D maybe TRBD1 (6 bases). Germline CDR1 SQVTM, CDR2 ANQGSEA. The CDR3 covers 13 residues. Trimming shortened V by 6 bases and J by 0 bases, and 11 bases separated the two germline ends. The CDR3 reads CSVRTAYQETQYF. CDR3 bases: TGCAGCGTCAGGACAGCGTACCAAGAGACCCAGTACTTC. Using reference TRBV29-1 and TRBJ2-5 for the parts outside the CDR3, the full variable domain is SAVISQKPSRDICQRGTSLTIQCQVDSQVTMMFWYRQQPGQSLTLIATANQGSEATYESGFVIDKFPISRPNLTFSTLTVSNMSPEDSSIYLCSVRTAYQETQYFGPGTRLLVL.

The J gene is TRBJ2-7, the V gene TRBV2, with a tentative D call TRBD2 (6 bases). The CDR3 runs to 12 residues. Between the trimmed V and J ends, which lost 10 bases and 4 bases, there was a span of 14 bases. In germline, CDR1 is SNHLY, CDR2 FYNNEI. CDR3 sequence: CATSTRMYEQYV. In DNA, the CDR3 is TGTGCCACCTCGACTAGAATGTACGAGCAGTACGTC.

This clonotype is labeled large. J is TRBJ1-1 and V is TRBV6-5; possibly TRBD1 for D (5 bases). The V and J ends lost 0 bases and 4 bases respectively, with 15 bases between them. This CDR3 has 16 amino acids. CDR1 and CDR2 from the germline V gene are MNHEY and SVGAGI. The CDR3 DNA follows: TGTGCCAGCAGTTACTCGCCCCGGACACTCGGCACTGAAGCTTTCTTT. This sequence encodes CASSYSPRTLGTEAFF.

The chain links TRBV29-1 to TRBJ1-1; the D gene is possibly TRBD1 (6 bases). V was shortened by 2 bases and J by 5 bases, with 15 bases between the two germline ends. Germline CDR1 and CDR2: SQVTM and ANQGSEA. CDR3 length equals 14 residues. CDR3 in amino acids: CSVERYRAQTEAFF. CDR3 bases: TGCAGCGTTGAAAGATACAGGGCTCAAACTGAAGCTTTCTTT. The full variable domain, in which reference TRBV29-1 and TRBJ1-1 provide the parts outside the CDR3, is SAVISQKPSRDICQRGTSLTIQCQVDSQVTMMFWYRQQPGQSLTLIATANQGSEATYESGFVIDKFPISRPNLTFSTLTVSNMSPEDSSIYLCSVERYRAQTEAFFGQGTRLTVV.

This clonotype turned up a few times. This sequence joins TRBV4-2 and TRBJ2-7, with TRBD1 identical over 8 bases. The trim removed 3 bases at V and 5 bases at J, leaving 3 bases unmatched. The germline V gene has CDR1 LGHNA and CDR2 YNFKEQ. The CDR3 length is 13 residues. CDR3 amino acids: CASSQGQAHEQYF. CDR3 in DNA: TGTGCCAGCAGCCAGGGACAGGCCCACGAGCAGTACTTC.